Each of the 19 T cell receptor beta chains below was sequenced from the same sample in a study of T cell repertoires in cytomegalovirus infection. No antigen is known for these receptors. One entry per CDR3 protein results from TCRdb running MiXCR on the reads. The table includes approximately 300,000 distinct CDR3 sequences, approximately 25% detected once. Here the sequenced sample was cultured PBMCs, taken from culture after CMV antigen stimulation. These receptors were collected from a human donor in good health (CMV status not recorded). Some clones in this sample may be carry-over from other donors' samples.

This clonotype appeared a few times. V gene TRBV7-9 combines with J gene TRBJ1-1; 7 positions match TRBD1. This CDR3 is built from 15 residues. Trimming cost V 4 bases and J 6 bases; bases outside gene matches: 11. CDR1 is SEHNR and CDR2 is FQNEAQ in the germline V gene (reference sequence). The CDR3 spells CASSYPGTGVAEAFF. The CDR3 coding sequence is TGTGCCAGCAGCTACCCGGGTACAGGGGTAGCTGAAGCTTTCTTT. Filled out from reference TRBV7-9 and TRBJ1-1, the complete variable domain reads DTGVSQNPRHKITKRGQNVTFRCDPISEHNRLYWYRQTLGQGPEFLTYFQNEAQLEKSRLLSDRFSAERPKGSFSTLEIQRTEQGDSAMYLCASSYPGTGVAEAFFGQGTRLTVV.

The chain is built from TRBV2 and TRBJ2-3, with D possibly matching TRBD1 (6 bases). The CDR3 contains 14 residues. Germline CDR1 is SNHLY and CDR2 is FYNNEI. Trimming cost V 6 bases and J 0 bases, with 10 bases left between them. The CDR3 is CASREQGSTDTQYF. CDR3 nucleotide sequence: TGTGCCAGCAGAGAACAGGGCAGCACAGATACGCAGTATTTT.

This chain joins TRBV18 and TRBJ1-1, with D hard to call. In germline, CDR1 is KGHSH, CDR2 LQKENI. This CDR3 is built from 13 residues. Trimming stripped 3 bases from V and 11 bases from J, with 16 bases between. The DNA of the CDR3 is TGTGCCAGCTCACCGTCGGCACAGTCGTGGGCTTTCTTT. Protein product: CASSPSAQSWAFF.

J is TRBJ1-2 and V is TRBV7-6; 7 bases match TRBD1. The junction had 4 bases not matched to a gene; V was cut back by 3 bases and J by 3 bases. The CDR3 spans 14 residues. From germline, CDR1 is SGHVS and CDR2 FNYEAQ. The CDR3 DNA is TGTGCCAGCAGCTTTCCTGGGACAGACTATGGCTACACCTTC. Translating it yields CASSFPGTDYGYTF.

This clonotype has more than one count but fewer than ten. The chain joins TRBV7-2 to TRBJ2-7, with 11 bases identical to TRBD2. Germline-derived CDR1 and CDR2 are SGHTA and FQGNSA. Germline trimming cut 4 bases from V and 0 bases from J; bases unmatched to any gene: 5. CDR3 length: 16 amino acids. The chain's CDR3 is CASSSQGLAVSYEQYF. In DNA form, the CDR3 reads TGTGCCAGCAGCTCGCAGGGACTAGCGGTCTCCTACGAGCAGTACTTC.

The chain couples TRBV9 to TRBJ1-1; the D gene is possibly TRBD1 (5 bases). The V gene's germline CDR1 is SGDLS and CDR2 YYNGEE. Trimming left V 2 bases short and J 4 bases short, with 15 bases between. CDR3 length: 15 residues. CDR3 region: CASSVYGEGITEAFF. The CDR3 bases are TGTGCCAGCAGCGTGTACGGGGAGGGGATCACTGAAGCTTTCTTT.

This clonotype has a single count. The genes are TRBV27 and TRBJ2-1; D unclear. Deletions cut 10 bases from V and 6 bases from J, with 19 bases between. CDR3 size: 14 residues. Germline values: CDR1 MNHEY, CDR2 SMNVEV (reference sequence). The CDR3 spells CATAVQYALNEQFF. CDR3 sequence (DNA): TGTGCCACCGCGGTTCAATACGCGCTCAATGAGCAGTTCTTC.

This clonotype has ten or more counts. The chain has TRBV7-2 and TRBJ1-5; a possible D gene is TRBD1 (5 bases). Germline CDR1 is SGHTA and CDR2 is FQGNSA. V lost 2 bases to trimming and J lost 7 bases, with 12 bases between them. This CDR3 region has 14 residues. CDR3: CASSLSGSGQPQHF. CDR3 nucleotide sequence: TGTGCCAGCAGCTTATCAGGTTCAGGGCAGCCCCAGCATTTT.

A few counts support this clonotype. The rearrangement links TRBV7-8 to TRBJ2-7, with 11 bases that match TRBD2. V lost 1 base to trimming and J lost 6 bases; unmatched junction nucleotides: 8. Germline CDR1 is SGHVS and CDR2 is FQNEAQ. CDR3 size: 16 residues. CDR3 sequence reads: CASSLGTSGSVGEQYF. The CDR3 DNA reads TGTGCCAGCAGCTTAGGTACTAGCGGGAGCGTGGGCGAGCAGTACTTC. Together with reference TRBV7-8 and TRBJ2-7, the CDR3 gives the full variable domain: GAGVSQSPRYKVAKRGQDVALRCDPISGHVSLFWYQQALGQGPEFLTYFQNEAQLDKSGLPSDRFFAERPEGSVSTLKIQRTQQEDSAVYLCASSLGTSGSVGEQYFGPGTRLTVT.

In its sample, this clonotype was seen many times. The chain couples TRBV7-2 to TRBJ2-4; 10 positions match TRBD2. Trimming removed 4 bases from V and 0 bases from J; junction bases left unmatched: 9. The CDR3 runs to 18 residues. In germline, CDR1 is SGHTA, CDR2 FQGNSA. The CDR3 spells CASSSLAGGLSAKNIQYF. CDR3 coding DNA: TGTGCCAGCAGCTCCTTAGCGGGAGGCTTGTCAGCCAAAAACATTCAGTACTTC.

This chain joins TRBV30 and TRBJ1-5, with 9 bases lining up with TRBD1. The CDR3 spans 16 residues. V lost 5 bases to trimming and J lost 4 bases; unmatched junction nucleotides: 12. The germline V gene encodes CDR1 GTSNPN and CDR2 SVGIG (reference sequence). The CDR3 here is CAWGGQGLPGNQPQHF. CDR3 DNA sequence: TGTGCCTGGGGGGGACAGGGCTTACCGGGGAATCAGCCCCAGCATTTT. The full variable domain, completed using reference TRBV30 and TRBJ1-5, is SQTIHQWPATLVQPVGSPLSLECTVEGTSNPNLYWYRQAAGRGLQLLFYSVGIGQISSEVPQNLSASRPQDRQFILSSKKLLLSDSGFYLCAWGGQGLPGNQPQHFGDGTRLSIL.

This chain connects TRBV6-1 to TRBJ2-3; TRBD1 matches at 7 bases. The CDR3 is 14 residues long. Germline trimming cut 5 bases from V and 5 bases from J; bases unmatched to any gene: 7. Germline assignment: CDR1 MNHNS and CDR2 SASEGT. CDR3 amino acids: CASSPGQWGDTQYF. Here the CDR3 DNA reads TGTGCCAGCAGTCCGGGACAGTGGGGAGATACGCAGTATTTT.

This chain links TRBV6-5 with TRBJ1-4; unclear D gene. V lost 6 bases to trimming and J lost 3 bases, with 8 bases between them. Germline loops: CDR1 MNHEY, CDR2 SVGAGI. The CDR3 totals 13 residues. The DNA of the CDR3 is TGTGCCAGCAGGAGCATGCCTAATGAAAAACTGTTTTTT. Translated, it gives CASRSMPNEKLFF.

This clonotype was seen many times. The gene calls are TRBV7-2 and TRBJ1-5; a weak D match, TRBD1 (6 bases). This CDR3 has 16 residues. Trimming shortened V by 4 bases and J by 0 bases, and 13 bases separated the two germline ends. Germline loops: CDR1 SGHTA, CDR2 FQGNSA. The CDR3 DNA reads TGTGCCAGCAGCTCATCCGGACAGATTAGCAATCAGCCCCAGCATTTT. Amino acid sequence: CASSSSGQISNQPQHF.

This clonotype was detected only a few times. V usage is TRBV10-3 and J usage is TRBJ1-6; D is perhaps TRBD1 (6 bases). CDR3 size: 14 residues. V was cut by 6 bases and J by 10 bases, with 16 bases left in between. Per germline, CDR1 ENHRY and CDR2 SYGVKD. The CDR3, as DNA: TGTGCCATCAGAGGGGGAGCTAGTGGCTCACCCCTCCACTTT. The encoded protein is CAIRGGASGSPLHF.

This chain connects TRBV20-1 to TRBJ2-3; 9 bases are shared with TRBD2. Germline V gene sequence: CDR1 DFQATT, CDR2 SNEGSKA (reference sequence). With 6 bases clipped from V and 2 bases from J, the junction kept 3 bases outside the gene matches. This CDR3 has 13 residues. The DNA for the CDR3 is TGCAGTGCCCTAGCGGGGCTCACAGATACGCAGTATTTT. Amino acid sequence: CSALAGLTDTQYF.

This clonotype was recorded at least ten times. CDR3 region: CASSLDLGKETQYF. The CDR3 DNA sequence: TGTGCCAGCAGCTTAGATTTAGGGAAAGAGACCCAGTACTTC. The chain uses TRBV7-2 and TRBJ2-5; the D is unclear. Germline V gene lookup returns CDR1 SGHTA and CDR2 FQGNSA. Trimming cost V 1 base and J 3 bases, with 9 bases left between them. CDR3 length: 14 amino acids.

This clonotype was picked up a small number of times. The V gene is TRBV4-3, the J gene TRBJ2-5, with a weak D call TRBD2 (5 bases). The CDR3 covers 16 residues. The germline V gene has CDR1 LGHNA and CDR2 YSLEER. V lost 0 bases, J lost 5 bases, and 16 bases lay in between. CDR3 region: CASSQDKGNRGETQYF. The CDR3 nucleotides are TGCGCCAGCAGCCAAGATAAAGGAAACCGAGGGGAGACCCAGTACTTC.

This chain uses TRBV6-8 with TRBJ2-7; 12 nucleotides match TRBD1. The CDR3 has 16 residues. J lost 7 bases, V lost 0 bases, and 7 bases had no gene match. CDR1 and CDR2 from the germline V gene are MNHGY and SAAAGT. CDR3 sequence: CASSYSGTGGSGEQYV. CDR3 in DNA: TGTGCCAGCAGTTACTCCGGGACAGGGGGCTCGGGGGAGCAGTACGTC.